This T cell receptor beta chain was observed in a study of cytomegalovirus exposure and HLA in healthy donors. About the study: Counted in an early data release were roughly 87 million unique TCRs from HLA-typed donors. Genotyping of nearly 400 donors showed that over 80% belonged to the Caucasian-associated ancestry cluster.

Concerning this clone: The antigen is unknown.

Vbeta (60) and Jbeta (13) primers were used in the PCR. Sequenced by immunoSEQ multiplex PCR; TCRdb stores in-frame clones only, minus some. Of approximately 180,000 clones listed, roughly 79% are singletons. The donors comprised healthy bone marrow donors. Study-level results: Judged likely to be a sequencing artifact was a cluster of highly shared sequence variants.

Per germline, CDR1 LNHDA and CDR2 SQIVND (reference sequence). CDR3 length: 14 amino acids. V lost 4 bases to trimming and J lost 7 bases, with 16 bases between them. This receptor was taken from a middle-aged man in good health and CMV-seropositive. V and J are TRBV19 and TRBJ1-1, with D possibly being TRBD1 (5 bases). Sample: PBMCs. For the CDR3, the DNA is TGTGCCAGTAGTACCCGGGCGGGGGGAGGTGAAGCTTTCTTT. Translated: CASSTRAGGGEAFF.